This T cell receptor (beta chain) was identified in a study of T cells in Graves' hyperthyroidism and ophthalmopathy. Study-level findings and limits: Most thyroid clonotypes expanded above 0.001 were also detected in blood.

For ophthalmopathy patients, the Clinical Activity Score was at least 3 and the NOSPECS grade at least 4; duration was under 3 months. Exclusion followed for patients with uncontrolled infection, other autoimmune disease, pregnancy or lactation. On the basis of clinical symptoms, serum thyroxine and TRAb, thyroid ultrasound and orbital computed tomography, diagnoses were made. The CDR3 regions of TCR beta were amplified from RNA transcripts. Initially, a first-round RT-PCR of the TCR CDR3 employed the HTBI primer set. TCRdb reanalysed the multiplex PCR reads using MiXCR and keeps one entry per CDR3 protein. The sample shows fewer than 650,000 distinct CDR3 sequences, 14% of them seen only once. In regard to this clonotype: No antigen is known for it.

The CDR3 is made up of 12 amino acids. Germline V lookup: CDR1 SGHDT, CDR2 YYEEEE. Trimming cost V 4 bases and J 8 bases, with 12 bases left between them. J is TRBJ1-1 and V is TRBV5-6, with D perhaps TRBD1 (5 bases). The sequencing sample was made of blood. The receptor comes from a woman between 18 and 30 years old with Graves' ophthalmopathy. The DNA of the CDR3 is TGTGCCAGCAGCCGAGAGTCAGGGGAAGCTTTCTTT. Amino acids: CASSRESGEAFF.